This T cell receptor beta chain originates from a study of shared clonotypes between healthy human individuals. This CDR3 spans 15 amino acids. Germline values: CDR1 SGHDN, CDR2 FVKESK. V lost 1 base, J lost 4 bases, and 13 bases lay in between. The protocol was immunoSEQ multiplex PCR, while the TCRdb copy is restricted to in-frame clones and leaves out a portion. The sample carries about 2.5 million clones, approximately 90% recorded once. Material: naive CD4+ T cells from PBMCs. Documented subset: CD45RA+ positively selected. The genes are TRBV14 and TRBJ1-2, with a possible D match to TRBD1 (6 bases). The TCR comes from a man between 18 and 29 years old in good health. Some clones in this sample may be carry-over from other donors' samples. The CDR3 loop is CASSQVLGGPYGYTF. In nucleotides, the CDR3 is TGTGCCAGCAGCCAAGTCCTTGGGGGCCCCTATGGCTACACCTTC.